This T cell receptor (beta chain) was obtained from a study of blood T cell repertoires in COVID-19. The wider study: The samples span acute and convalescent COVID-19 from the United States, Italy and Spain.

Study processing details: Nucleated cell number was recorded as an estimate derived from reference gene primer amplification. Sequencing was performed with immunoSEQ multiplex PCR; in TCRdb, only in-frame clones are kept and a portion is missing. V, J and clone size were drawn from that table, and D and trimming were deduced from the DNA. The profile covers around 130,000 clones, with roughly 80% appearing a single time and around 10% taken by the ten largest. The V and J ends lost 2 bases and 2 bases respectively, with 20 bases between them. The CDR3 consists of 18 residues. CDR1 and CDR2 (germline): MNHEY, SMNVEV (reference sequence).

Sequenced input: peripheral blood. The chain combines TRBV27 with TRBJ2-3, with D perhaps TRBD2 (6 bases). The TCR was taken from a human donor in a cohort sampled during active COVID-19. The CDR3 DNA reads TGTGCCAGCAGTTTAGTCGGGGCTCAGACTAGATACACAGATACGCAGTATTTT. Amino acids: CASSLVGAQTRYTDTQYF.